One T cell receptor (beta chain) is described in this entry. What antigen it recognizes has not been identified. Per-base quality was not reported, and no clone a single base away is much larger than it. TCRbeta CDR3 regions were amplified from genomic DNA by means of the immunoSEQ Assay, a bias-controlled multiplex PCR. The published analysis was carried out like this. Within the assay, amplification of reference gene primers was used to estimate how many nucleated cells each sample contained. Sequence reads were collapsed and filtered to measure the absolute abundance of every unique TCRbeta CDR3 rearrangement. Productive Simpson clonality was computed per sample as the square root of Simpson's diversity index over productive rearrangements. TCRdb carries this immuneACCESS record with in-frame sequences only. Its versions omit some clonotypes, under half of them owing to an unresolved V gene in the studies checked, with the rest unexplained. That table gives V, J and clone size, and the DNA gave D and trimming. The sample table contains under 300,000 clones; only one count was recorded for roughly 86% of them. The leading ten clones occupy less than 4% of the sample.

This sample was taken from a study of blood T cell repertoires in COVID-19 (TCRdb year 2020). Regarding the study in general: The collaborator samples originated in the United States, Italy and Spain and spanned the acute and convalescent phases of COVID-19. Deeply sampled blood TCRbeta repertoires from subjects exposed to, actively infected with, or recovered from COVID-19 were included in the dataset. The sample metadata nearly always contained a de-identified subject ID, COVID-19 status, age in years and sex. Samples were obtained from the ongoing ImmuneRACE study (first 160 participants) and from some 1,200 subjects provided by 6 global collaborators. The repertoires were released in a freely available public database meant as a resource for research on the immune response to SARS-CoV-2. Where available, HLA class I and class II types were taken from metadata supplied by the sample provider and were not determined by assay-based typing. The material from the prospective study consisted of cDNA or gDNA derived from T cells, B-cell-depleted T cells, or PBMCs.

Trimming removed 2 bases from V and 7 bases from J, leaving 8 bases between the germline ends. The CDR3 measures 13 amino acids from cysteine to phenylalanine. The read is trimmed to its CDR3 DNA, 39 bases read in frame from base 1. CDR1 and CDR2 were assigned from the germline V gene (reference sequence) as WNHNN and SYGVQD. Enrolling through a virtual design, the prospective study's participants ranged in age from roughly 18 to 95 years and lived across 24 United States geographic areas. In the prospective study, cohorts were assigned on the basis of participant-reported clinical history obtained from a screening survey and a study questionnaire. In the prospective study, mobile phlebotomists collected whole blood, serum and a nasopharyngeal or oropharyngeal swab from each participant. Additional blood draws and questionnaires over an approximately 2-month period could optionally be provided by prospective study participants. Prospective study blood samples were shipped either frozen or at room temperature before DNA extraction.

Study-wide findings and limitations: The amount of clinical and demographic metadata varied by source and participant and was provided uncurated.

In this chain, TRBV10-1 is recombined with TRBJ2-2; no confident D gene assignment can be made. The sequencing input was PBMCs or T cells enriched from blood (not recorded which). This sequence was found in a woman aged 40-49 years with acute COVID-19. In nucleotides, the sequence is TGCGCCAGCAGTGAGGACCTAGACGGGGAGCTGTTTTTT. Its translation reads: CASSEDLDGELFF.